This T cell receptor (beta chain) is drawn from a study of metastatic and nonmetastatic thyroid tumors. The wider study: Across peripheral blood and tumor or nodule tissue samples taken from malignant and benign thyroid patients, the repertoires were compared with one another.

A remark on this clone: What it recognizes is unknown.

All patients were treatment-naive before thyroid surgery. Original data processing: Clinicopathological groups supplied CDR3 differences that were used to build a distant-metastasis classifier for papillary thyroid cancer. With MiXCR, TCRdb called clones anew from the PCR reads. The V and J calls and clone size come from TCRdb's table, not from the authors' own analysis. In the table there are around 21,000 clones, around 40% of which are singletons. This CDR3 region has 15 residues. The V end was cut by 4 bases, the J end by 1 base, with 12 bases between. The germline V gene has CDR1 SGHVS and CDR2 FQNEAQ. Study-wide results and limits: According to reports, the diversity of TCR beta was significantly higher in malignant thyroid tumors than in benign nodules, and this held in both blood and tumor samples.

Sequencing was done on a sample of tumor tissue. The TCR comes from a female donor with papillary thyroid cancer or a benign thyroid nodule (not recorded which). Some clones in this sample may be carry-over from other donors' samples. The gene calls are TRBV7-8 and TRBJ2-3; tentatively, D is TRBD1 (8 bases). The CDR3: CASSSAGQGTDTQYF. The CDR3 region has the DNA TGTGCCAGCAGCTCAGCGGGACAGGGCACAGATACGCAGTATTTT.